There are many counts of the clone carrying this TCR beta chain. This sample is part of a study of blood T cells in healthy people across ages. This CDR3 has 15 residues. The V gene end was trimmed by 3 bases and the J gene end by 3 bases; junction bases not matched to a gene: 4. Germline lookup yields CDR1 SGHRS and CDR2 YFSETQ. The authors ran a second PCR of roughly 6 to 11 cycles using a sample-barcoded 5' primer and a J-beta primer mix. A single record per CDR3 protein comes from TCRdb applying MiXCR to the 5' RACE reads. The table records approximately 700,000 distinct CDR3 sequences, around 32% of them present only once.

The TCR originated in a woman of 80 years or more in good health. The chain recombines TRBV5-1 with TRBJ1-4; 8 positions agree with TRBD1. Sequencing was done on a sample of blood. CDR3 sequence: CASSWDRSPNEKLFF. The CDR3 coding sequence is TGCGCCAGCAGCTGGGACAGGTCTCCTAATGAAAAACTGTTTTTT.